This T cell receptor (beta chain) appears in the sequencing data of a study of Ad26.COV2.S vaccination and SARS-CoV-2 variants. Study-wide context: Donor had been placed in the Ad26.COV2.S arm of the COV1001 trial.

As concerns this clone: The antigen is undetermined.

Findings and caveats of the study: Vaccinees showed greater spike-specific TCR breadth than placebo recipients. A substantial breadth of spike-specific CD8+ and CD4+ T cell responses after vaccination has been reported.

As for treatment: some 20 received Ad26.COV2.S at low or high dose, single or two shots; roughly five received placebo; per-sample allocation not given. Collection of samples fell on day 63 after the first vaccine or placebo injection. Using immunoSEQ multiplex PCR, the repertoire was profiled, and TCRdb retains in-frame clones only, with some absent. Among around 300,000 clones listed, about nine tenths were seen once. The source was peripheral blood, collected in a trial of Ad26.COV2.S vaccine versus placebo. This clonotype was obtained from a person aged 18-60 years who received the Ad26.COV2.S COVID-19 vaccine or a placebo.

This CDR3 is CASSSLGQQHF. For the CDR3, the DNA is TGTGCCAGCAGTTCCCTCGGACAGCAGCATTTT. The chain combines TRBV28 with TRBJ1-5, with a tentative D call TRBD1 (6 bases). The V gene lost 4 bases and the J gene lost 13 bases, with 11 bases spanning the gap. From germline, CDR1 is MDHEN and CDR2 SYDVKM. This CDR3 has 11 residues.